This is a list of T cell receptor beta chains from one sample in a study of cytomegalovirus exposure and HLA in healthy donors. The repertoire was sequenced with immunoSEQ multiplex PCR; TCRdb's copy has only in-frame clones and lacks some. The sample carries some 130,000 clones, approximately 61% recorded once. The sample consisted of PBMCs. The origin of the receptors is a human donor in good health. The CDR3 runs from the conserved cysteine through the conserved F or W. The D gene is left open where the match is weak.

TRBJ1-2 | TRBD1 | TRBV6-1 | CASSEWVQGANYGYTF
TRBJ2-5 | . | TRBV18 | CASSPTKSTETQYF
TRBJ2-2 | . | TRBV6-5 | CASSPRQGNTGELFF
TRBJ2-5 | TRBD2 | TRBV7-3 | CASSPSGSGETQYF
TRBJ2-7 | TRBD1 | TRBV27 | CASSLFGGTGGNEQYF
TRBJ2-7 | TRBD1 | TRBV6-6 | CATTIQGAWEQYF
TRBJ1-5 | TRBD1 | TRBV6-5 | CASSYSSRGDQPQHF
TRBJ1-1 | . | TRBV27 | CASSRGGAGTEAFF
TRBJ2-5 | . | TRBV7-8 | CASSFGFSQGETQYF
TRBJ2-7 | TRBD2 | TRBV5-1 | CASSLAVGTSVSYEQYF
TRBJ2-3 | TRBD2 | TRBV2 | CASSADSGISTDTQYF
TRBJ1-2 | TRBD1 | TRBV27 | CASGGATGGHYGYTF
TRBJ1-2 | . | TRBV5-1 | CASSLEVQVHGYTF
TRBJ2-3 | TRBD1 | TRBV4-1 | CASSQAANRGGTDTQYF
TRBJ1-4 | . | TRBV19 | CAAAVAEMGKLFF
TRBJ2-7 | TRBD2 | TRBV7-3 | CASSFGGEGEQYF
TRBJ2-7 | . | TRBV10-3 | CAISESIAAAYEQYF
TRBJ2-1 | . | TRBV28 | CASSSSGNEQFF
TRBJ2-5 | TRBD2 | TRBV11-2 | CASTPKREGPGETQYF
TRBJ1-5 | . | TRBV6-6 | CASRGDVSNQPQHF
TRBJ2-7 | TRBD2 | TRBV6-1 | CASSEAGALAGAYEQYF
TRBJ2-7 | TRBD1 | TRBV27 | CASRVVDRVGEQYF
TRBJ1-1 | . | TRBV29-1 | CSVWGGDTEAFF
TRBJ2-1 | . | TRBV7-3 | CASSVGSPLSEQFF
TRBJ1-3 | TRBD1 | TRBV5-1 | CASSLAGGQESSGNTIYF
TRBJ2-3 | TRBD2 | TRBV10-3 | CAISEHTSGSTDTQYF
TRBJ1-3 | . | TRBV28 | CASSITGTGNTIYF
TRBJ2-7 | . | TRBV4-1 | CASSQGVSYEQYF
TRBJ1-5 | TRBD1 | TRBV5-1 | CASSLGDRPGPQHF
TRBJ1-5 | . | TRBV10-3 | CAIARGDSNQPQHF
TRBJ1-4 | . | TRBV5-5 | CASSLRTDANEKLFF
TRBJ1-1 | . | TRBV11-2 | CASSLDPVGTEAFF
TRBJ2-3 | TRBD2 | TRBV11-3 | CASSLRLAGGSTDTQYF
TRBJ1-1 | . | TRBV13 | CASSLGLGEVTEAFF
TRBJ2-5 | . | TRBV29-1 | CSVERQFQETQYF
TRBJ2-3 | TRBD2 | TRBV7-2 | CASSLAGTSGTDTQYF
TRBJ1-1 | . | TRBV28 | CASLETGSNTEAFF
TRBJ1-2 | . | TRBV5-1 | CASSLDVRGYGYTF
TRBJ2-7 | . | TRBV2 | CASSESDTLGNEQYF
TRBJ2-5 | . | TRBV29-1 | CSVEGLAPQEPQYF
TRBJ2-7 | . | TRBV7-9 | CASSPNSYEQYF
TRBJ1-3 | . | TRBV9 | CASSGTGHSGNTIYF
TRBJ2-7 | . | TRBV6-5 | CASSYSTDGTYEQYF
TRBJ1-2 | TRBD1 | TRBV9 | CASSGDSTNYGYTF
TRBJ2-1 | TRBD1 | TRBV28 | CASNPTTGGLEKPTYNEQFF
TRBJ2-4 | TRBD1 | TRBV28 | CASSSGQGGNIQYF
TRBJ2-3 | . | TRBV2 | CASSGLIGLGEDTQYF
TRBJ2-7 | . | TRBV7-8 | CASSLLHLQGYEQYF
TRBJ2-7 | . | TRBV10-2 | CASSPTDEQYF
TRBJ2-7 | . | TRBV5-6 | CASSFFSLGLLYEQYF
TRBJ1-2 | . | TRBV7-2 | CASSLATQAYGYTF
TRBJ2-3 | TRBD2 | TRBV7-9 | CASSPGLAPDTQYF